The 23 T cell receptor beta chains in this list originate from one sample, sequenced in a study of technical replicates of blood from four donors. Assay used: immunoSEQ multiplex PCR; TCRdb lists only in-frame clones, some missing. The table records 67,000 or so clones, around 95% of them present only once. Input material: T cells isolated from PBMCs. The receptors originated from a human donor in good health.

CDR3 bases: TGCGCCAGCAGCTTGGGGGCGTCACACTATGGCTACACCTTC. It specifies CASSLGASHYGYTF. The V gene is TRBV5-1, the J gene TRBJ1-2; D not certain. CDR1 and CDR2 (germline): SGHRS, YFSETQ. V was pared by 0 bases and J by 3 bases, with 9 bases between. The CDR3 covers 14 residues.

This chain links TRBV9 with TRBJ2-3; 8 bases match TRBD2. This CDR3 has 15 amino acids. Trimming at V came to 4 bases and at J to 2 bases, leaving 6 bases not matched to a gene. Germline lookup yields CDR1 SGDLS and CDR2 YYNGEE. The CDR3 DNA reads TGTGCCAGCAGCCTTCGCGGGGGGCCCACAGATACGCAGTATTTT. As protein: CASSLRGGPTDTQYF.

This clone was observed once. The chain carries TRBV6-6 and TRBJ2-5; D not certain. CDR1 MNHNY and CDR2 SVGAGI come from the germline V gene (reference sequence). V dropped 0 bases and J dropped 0 bases, with 5 bases sitting between them. The CDR3 length is 14 residues. The CDR3 nucleotides are TGTGCCAGCAGTTACTCACAGTACCAAGAGACCCAGTACTTC. It is translated as CASSYSQYQETQYF.

This chain connects TRBV6-4 to TRBJ1-1; TRBD1 is a possible D gene (5 bases). The CDR3 consists of 13 residues. Looked up from germline, CDR1 is MRHNA and CDR2 is SNTAGT. The V end was cut by 6 bases, the J end by 9 bases, with 17 bases between. The CDR3 protein is CASRSAGQGQAFF. CDR3 DNA: TGTGCCAGCAGATCCGCTGGGCAGGGTCAAGCTTTCTTT.

The CDR3 DNA sequence: TGTGCCAGCAGCGAAACTAAGGACAGGGCGTACGGCTACACCTTC. It specifies CASSETKDRAYGYTF. The chain carries TRBV11-2 and TRBJ1-2; 8 nucleotides line up with TRBD1. V dropped 5 bases and J dropped 8; count of bases not matched to a gene: 13. The V gene's germline CDR1 is SGHAT and CDR2 FQNNGV. The CDR3 spans 15 residues.

The J gene is TRBJ2-2, the V gene TRBV7-9, with TRBD2 as a possible D gene (5 bases). This CDR3 has 11 amino acids. The V gene's germline CDR1 is SEHNR and CDR2 FQNEAQ (reference sequence). Between the trimmed V and J ends, which lost 8 bases and 12 bases, there was a span of 13 bases. As DNA, the CDR3 is TGTGCCAGCTTAACTACGACTAAGCTGTTTTTT. Amino acids: CASLTTTKLFF.

V usage is TRBV7-9 and J usage is TRBJ1-2; D gene ambiguous. V lost 2 bases and J lost 2, with 6 bases in between. This CDR3 comprises 13 residues. Germline V gives CDR1 SEHNR, CDR2 FQNEAQ (reference sequence). The CDR3 region is CASSLRLNYGYTF. CDR3 in DNA: TGTGCCAGCAGCTTAAGACTGAACTATGGCTACACCTTC.

The CDR3 is CASSSGTSGRGSTDTQYF. The CDR3 DNA reads TGCGCCAGCAGCTCCGGGACTAGCGGGAGAGGGAGCACAGATACGCAGTATTTT. The rearrangement links TRBV5-1 to TRBJ2-3; 14 bases are shared with TRBD2. Germline V gene lookup returns CDR1 SGHRS and CDR2 YFSETQ. Trimming cost V 3 bases and J 0 bases; bases outside gene matches: 6. This CDR3 spans 18 amino acids.

The chain carries TRBV27 and TRBJ2-7; 9 bases are a match to TRBD1. The trim removed 6 bases at V and 2 bases at J, leaving 5 bases unmatched. This CDR3 contains 14 residues. CDR1 is MNHEY and CDR2 is SMNVEV in the germline V gene (reference sequence). CDR3 coding DNA: TGTGCCAGCAGCCAACGACAGGGGGCCTACGAGCAGTACTTC. Its protein is CASSQRQGAYEQYF.

This chain connects TRBV6-1 to TRBJ1-1; no firm D call. V was clipped by 1 base and J by 0 bases, with 6 bases between them. The CDR3 runs 14 residues. Per germline, CDR1 MNHNS and CDR2 SASEGT. The CDR3 coding sequence is TGTGCCAGCAGTGAAGGTGTCTTGAACACTGAAGCTTTCTTT. This translates into CASSEGVLNTEAFF.

The V gene is TRBV13, the J gene TRBJ1-2, with 7 positions matching TRBD1. In germline, CDR1 is PRHDT, CDR2 FYEKMQ (reference sequence). There are 15 residues in the CDR3. The trim removed 4 bases at V and 8 bases at J, leaving 13 bases unmatched. CDR3 sequence (DNA): TGTGCCAGCAGCTCGAGCGAGGGGGCTGAAGGGGGCTACACCTTC. It yields the protein CASSSSEGAEGGYTF.

The chain joins TRBV11-2 to TRBJ2-7, with D perhaps TRBD2 (6 bases). The germline gives CDR1 SGHAT, CDR2 FQNNGV. The CDR3 length is 13 residues. V shed 5 bases and J shed 6 bases, with 14 bases lying between them. For the CDR3, the DNA is TGTGCCAGCAGCCCTGGCACTAGCTCCGAGCAGTACTTC. The encoded protein is CASSPGTSSEQYF.

The rearrangement links TRBV7-6 to TRBJ2-7, with D tentatively TRBD1 (6 bases). With 5 bases removed from V and 3 bases from J, the gap between germline ends came to 17 bases. The CDR3 length is 15 residues. CDR1 SGHVS and CDR2 FNYEAQ come from the germline V gene. Here the CDR3 DNA reads TGTGCCAGCAGCCCGGGACAAGACCCAGACTACGAGCAGTACTTC. This gives the protein CASSPGQDPDYEQYF.

This chain connects TRBV6-4 to TRBJ1-1; no clear D. The germline CDR1 and CDR2 sequences are MRHNA and SNTAGT. This CDR3 region has 13 residues. The V and J ends lost 5 bases and 1 base respectively, with 8 bases between them. CDR3 coding DNA: TGTGCCAGCAGTAGTGAGGAGAACACTGAAGCTTTCTTT. Amino acids: CASSSEENTEAFF.

J is TRBJ1-2 and V is TRBV27; 9 bases align to TRBD1. V shed 6 bases, J shed 6 bases, and the junction held 5 bases outside the gene matches. Germline V gene lookup returns CDR1 MNHEY and CDR2 SMNVEV (reference sequence). CDR3 length equals 13 residues. The CDR3 nucleotides read TGTGCCAGCAGGGGGACAGGGAGGAATGGCTACACCTTC. Its translation: CASRGTGRNGYTF.

This sequence joins TRBV29-1 and TRBJ1-1, with D maybe TRBD1 (5 bases). The V gene lost 4 bases and the J gene lost 10 bases, with 19 bases spanning the gap. Per germline, CDR1 SQVTM and CDR2 ANQGSEA. The CDR3 is 13 amino acids. The CDR3: CSVGLLSRRGAFF. The CDR3 DNA reads TGCAGCGTTGGATTACTCTCCCGGAGGGGAGCTTTCTTT. Supplemented by reference TRBV29-1 and TRBJ1-1, the full variable domain reads SAVISQKPSRDICQRGTSLTIQCQVDSQVTMMFWYRQQPGQSLTLIATANQGSEATYESGFVIDKFPISRPNLTFSTLTVSNMSPEDSSIYLCSVGLLSRRGAFFGQGTRLTVV.

The chain carries TRBV7-9 and TRBJ1-4, with D unresolved. Germline V gives CDR1 SEHNR, CDR2 FQNEAQ (reference sequence). Trimming took off 5 bases at V and 7 bases at J, with 5 bases between the two ends. This CDR3 has 11 residues. This chain's CDR3 is CASSPREKLFF. The CDR3 nucleotides read TGTGCCAGCAGCCCCCGTGAAAAACTGTTTTTT.

V gene TRBV7-9 combines with J gene TRBJ1-1; D unclear. There are 17 residues in the CDR3. V lost 4 bases to trimming and J lost 0 bases, with 18 bases between them. In germline, CDR1 is SEHNR, CDR2 FQNEAQ (reference sequence). The CDR3 reads CASSSPLRAAMNTEAFF. The CDR3 DNA follows: TGTGCCAGCAGCTCCCCGCTGCGGGCTGCCATGAACACTGAAGCTTTCTTT.

This chain joins TRBV27 and TRBJ1-5; no definite D call. There are 14 residues in the CDR3. CDR1 and CDR2 from the germline V gene are MNHEY and SMNVEV (reference sequence). V was cut by 5 bases and J by 3 bases, with 11 bases left in between. This CDR3 reads CASSPRDINQPQHF. As DNA, the CDR3 is TGTGCCAGCAGTCCCCGGGATATCAATCAGCCCCAGCATTTT.

The J gene is TRBJ2-2, the V gene TRBV13, with D hard to call. Trimming stripped 5 bases from V and 0 bases from J, with 13 bases between. Per the germline V gene, CDR1 is PRHDT and CDR2 is FYEKMQ (reference sequence). The CDR3 spans 16 residues. The CDR3 sequence: CASSPRGQANTGELFF. Written as DNA, the CDR3 is TGTGCCAGCAGCCCACGTGGGCAGGCGAACACCGGGGAGCTGTTTTTT.

The genes are TRBV5-1 and TRBJ1-2; 11 positions match TRBD1. The CDR3 runs to 17 residues. Germline V CDR1 and CDR2: SGHRS, YFSETQ. The V and J ends lost 1 base and 4 bases, in that order; junction bases with no gene match: 9. CDR3 sequence: CASSLKFEGQGGYGYTF. In DNA, the CDR3 is TGCGCCAGCAGCTTGAAATTTGAGGGACAGGGGGGCTATGGCTACACCTTC.

This chain joins TRBV7-2 and TRBJ2-1; the D is unclear. The ends were cut back, 5 bases at V and 7 bases at J, with 9 bases in the middle. The CDR3 length is 12 residues. CDR1 is SGHTA, CDR2 FQGNSA, per germline. Here the CDR3 reads CASSPQNNEQFF. The CDR3 bases are TGTGCCAGCAGCCCCCAGAATAATGAGCAGTTCTTC.

The gene calls are TRBV2 and TRBJ1-2; no reliable D call. Germline loops: CDR1 SNHLY, CDR2 FYNNEI. V was clipped by 4 bases and J by 8 bases, with 14 bases between them. The CDR3 has 13 amino acids. This chain's CDR3 is CASSGASSLGYTF. CDR3 nucleotide sequence: TGTGCCAGCAGTGGGGCGTCGAGCTTGGGCTACACCTTC. Complete variable domain (other parts from reference TRBV2 and TRBJ1-2): EPEVTQTPSHQVTQMGQEVILRCVPISNHLYFYWYRQILGQKVEFLVSFYNNEISEKSEIFDDQFSVERPDGSNFTLKIRSTKLEDSAMYFCASSGASSLGYTFGSGTRLTVV.